The rows below give T cell receptor beta chains drawn from one sample of a study of CD8 T cell repertoires and HIV-1 epitope variants. For these receptors, no antigen is known. Sequencing was performed with immunoSEQ multiplex PCR; in TCRdb, only in-frame clones are kept and a portion is missing. The repertoire holds approximately 5,300 clones, with about 67% as singletons. What was sequenced was cultured CD8+ T cells derived from PBMCs. The receptors stem from a male donor with HIV. CDR3s include the opening cysteine and the closing phenylalanine or tryptophan. D genes are given only for firm matches. Clone size, where shown, is once, few, many, or a class for clones that have expanded.

>TRBV10-3|TRBD2|TRBJ2-1|.
TGTGCCATCAGTGGAAACTCGGGACTAGCAGGCTACAATGAGCAGTTCTTC
CAISGNSGLAGYNEQFF
>TRBV27|TRBD2|TRBJ2-2|.
TGTGCCAGCGAACTAGCGGCGAACACCGGGGAGCTGTTTTTT
CASELAANTGELFF
>TRBV29-1|TRBD2|TRBJ2-1|.
TGCAGCGGGGGACTAGCTCGATTCAATGAGCAGTTCTTC
CSGGLARFNEQFF
>TRBV11-2|TRBD1|TRBJ1-4|.
TGTGCCAGCAGAAACACAGGGGGCGCAGATAATGAAAAACTGTTTTTT
CASRNTGGADNEKLFF
>TRBV11-2|.|TRBJ2-1|.
TGTGCCAGCAGCTTGGGATCCCACAATGAGCAGTTCTTC
CASSLGSHNEQFF
>TRBV4-2|TRBD2|TRBJ2-3|.
TGTGCCAGCAGCCAAGGCGGGGGGGAGGCAGATACGCAGTATTTT
CASSQGGGEADTQYF
>TRBV7-9|TRBD2|TRBJ2-7|.
TGTGCCAGCAGCTCACAAACTAGCGAGCGCTCCTACGAGCAGTACTTC
CASSSQTSERSYEQYF
>TRBV7-2|.|TRBJ2-5|.
TGTGCCAGCAGCTTAGCGACAGGCCTAGGTCAAGAGACCCAGTACTTC
CASSLATGLGQETQYF
>TRBV11-1|TRBD1|TRBJ2-7|few
TGTGCCAGCAGCTCCGGGACAGTCAACGAGCAGTACTTC
CASSSGTVNEQYF
>TRBV10-3|.|TRBJ1-1|.
TGTGCCTCGAAGGGTAACACTGAAGCTTTCTTT
CASKGNTEAFF
>TRBV6-1|TRBD2|TRBJ2-5|.
TGTGCCAGCAGTGGACTAGCGGGGGACCTACAAGAGACCCAGTACTTC
CASSGLAGDLQETQYF
>TRBV27|TRBD1|TRBJ1-1|.
TGTGCCAGCAGTCCTTCGACAGGGGGGAACACTGAAGCTTTCTTT
CASSPSTGGNTEAFF
>TRBV14|TRBD1|TRBJ1-1|.
TGTGCCAGCAGCCAAGATTTAGGGGGCGCAGTAAACACTGAAGCTTTCTTT
CASSQDLGGAVNTEAFF
>TRBV5-8|TRBD1|TRBJ2-7|once
TGTGCCAGCAGCTGGCAGTCGACCAGGGGGCTATACGAGCAGTACTTC
CASSWQSTRGLYEQYF
>TRBV9|.|TRBJ2-7|.
TGTGCCAGCAGCGCTAGCCAGAGCTCCTACGAGCAGTACTTC
CASSASQSSYEQYF
>TRBV2|.|TRBJ2-5|.
TGTGCCAGCAGTGAATATGGGCAAGAGACCCAGTACTTC
CASSEYGQETQYF
>TRBV5-6|.|TRBJ1-2|once
TGTGCCAGCAGCGGGATGCCCTTGGGAGGCTACACCTTC
CASSGMPLGGYTF
>TRBV19|.|TRBJ2-7|.
TGTGCCAGTAAGGCAGGGCCCACCTACGAGCAGTACTTC
CASKAGPTYEQYF
>TRBV27|.|TRBJ2-4|.
TGTGCCAGCAGTTTACTCACCACCGGACGGGACTCGAACATTCAGTACTTC
CASSLLTTGRDSNIQYF
>TRBV7-8|.|TRBJ2-3|.
TGTGCTAGCAGCACCATTGGCACGGATACGCAGTATTTT
CASSTIGTDTQYF
>TRBV28|.|TRBJ2-7|.
TGTGCCAGCAGTTTAAGCTGGAACGAGCAGTACTTC
CASSLSWNEQYF
>TRBV7-2|TRBD1|TRBJ2-3|medium-sized
TGTGCCAGCAGCCCAGGACAGGGCAACACAGATACGCAGTATTTT
CASSPGQGNTDTQYF
>TRBV6-1|.|TRBJ2-2|few
TGTGCCAGCAGTGACAAGGGGGAGACCGGGGAGCTGTTTTTT
CASSDKGETGELFF
>TRBV6-1|.|TRBJ1-1|.
TGTGCCAGCGAGGCCGTCCCCACCAGGAACACTGAAGCTTTCTTT
CASEAVPTRNTEAFF
>TRBV19|.|TRBJ2-7|.
TGTGCCAGTAGTATAGTTGGAGGGGCGGGCGAGCAGTACTTC
CASSIVGGAGEQYF
>TRBV27|.|TRBJ1-1|few
TGTGCCAGCAGTTTACCCCAACGGCGGGCTGAAGCTTTCTTT
CASSLPQRRAEAFF
>TRBV7-8|.|TRBJ2-1|.
TGTGCCAGCAGCTTAGACGGTGCCAGTGAGCAGTTCTTC
CASSLDGASEQFF
>TRBV10-3|TRBD2|TRBJ2-5|few
TGTGCCATCAGACCGGGACTAACTACCCAGGAGACCCAGTACTTC
CAIRPGLTTQETQYF
>TRBV10-3|.|TRBJ2-7|large
TGTGCCACCCTAGGGGACTCTACTTACGAGCAGTACTTC
CATLGDSTYEQYF
>TRBV5-5|.|TRBJ1-1|.
TGTGCCAGCAGCTCTCTATCACAAGTAAACACTGAAGCTTTCTTT
CASSSLSQVNTEAFF
>TRBV27|TRBD2|TRBJ2-1|.
TGTGCCAGCAGTCCACCGACTAGCGTGGGATACAATGAGCAGTTCTTC
CASSPPTSVGYNEQFF
>TRBV28|.|TRBJ1-1|.
TGTGCCAGCAGTTTATTGGGTAGGACTGAAGCTTTCTTT
CASSLLGRTEAFF
>TRBV11-2|TRBD1|TRBJ1-2|.
TGTGCCAGCAGCCCGGTGACAGGGGACTCTAACTATGGCTACACCTTC
CASSPVTGDSNYGYTF
>TRBV6-6|TRBD1|TRBJ1-4|.
TGTGCCAGCAGTCGGAGACAGGGGGCTAATGAAAAACTGTTTTTT
CASSRRQGANEKLFF
>TRBV9|.|TRBJ2-2|.
TGTGCCAGCAGCGTAGCTAGGGGAGGAACGAACACCGGGGAGCTGTTTTTT
CASSVARGGTNTGELFF
>TRBV11-1|.|TRBJ2-1|.
TGTGCCAGCAGCTTTCGGGGGCCTGAGCAGTTCTTC
CASSFRGPEQFF
>TRBV28|.|TRBJ1-3|once
TGTGCCAGCATCCTAAGCACGGGAAAAGGGGGAGGAAACACCATATATTTT
CASILSTGKGGGNTIYF
>TRBV28|.|TRBJ2-1|.
TGTGCCAGCAGTTTTCCCCGAGAGACTTCCAATGAGCAGTTCTTC
CASSFPRETSNEQFF
>TRBV19|.|TRBJ1-5|.
TGTGCCAGTAGTATAGAGGGCAGGGGTAATCAGCCCCAGCATTTT
CASSIEGRGNQPQHF
>TRBV5-6|.|TRBJ1-5|few
TGTGCCAGCAGCTTTAGGGGGGGGCGGCAGCCCCAGCATTTT
CASSFRGGRQPQHF
>TRBV6-1|.|TRBJ2-7|.
TGTGCCAGCAGTGTCGACCCTAGTTACGAGCAGTACTTC
CASSVDPSYEQYF
>TRBV28|.|TRBJ1-1|once
TGTGCCAGCAGTTTAGCAGGTGGGAGCACTGAAGCTTTCTTT
CASSLAGGSTEAFF
>TRBV5-6|TRBD1|TRBJ2-1|.
TGTGCCAGCAGCTTAGGACAGGGCTCCTACAATGAGCAGTTCTTC
CASSLGQGSYNEQFF
>TRBV2|.|TRBJ1-1|.
TGTGCCAGCACCCCCAGGGAGGGCACTGAAGCTTTCTTT
CASTPREGTEAFF
>TRBV28|TRBD2|TRBJ2-1|.
TGTGCCAGCTCCCCCGGGGGGAATGAGCAGTTCTTC
CASSPGGNEQFF
>TRBV19|.|TRBJ2-1|.
TGTGCCAGTAGTATTAGTAGGGGTTTGAATGAGCAGTTCTTC
CASSISRGLNEQFF
>TRBV6-5|.|TRBJ1-5|.
TGTGCCAGCAGTACCTACAGGGATAGCAATCAGCCCCAGCATTTT
CASSTYRDSNQPQHF
>TRBV2|TRBD1|TRBJ1-2|.
TGTGCCAGCAGGGGGGGACAGAACTATGGCTACACCTTC
CASRGGQNYGYTF
>TRBV15|.|TRBJ1-3|few
TGTGCCACCAGCAGAGATAAGGTTGCGGACACCATATATTTT
CATSRDKVADTIYF
>TRBV29-1|.|TRBJ1-2|.
TGCAGCGTTGCGACCGGAGCTAAAGGCTACACCTTC
CSVATGAKGYTF
>TRBV6-5|.|TRBJ2-1|.
TGTGCCAGCAGTTCCCTCGGCAGGTCCAATGAGCAGTTCTTC
CASSSLGRSNEQFF
>TRBV28|.|TRBJ2-7|few
TGTGCCAGCAGACCCGAGGGGGGTCGGCACGAGCAGTACTTC
CASRPEGGRHEQYF
>TRBV10-3|TRBD1|TRBJ1-1|.
TGTGCCATCAGGCCGACAGGGACTCCCAACACTGAAGCTTTCTTT
CAIRPTGTPNTEAFF
>TRBV28|.|TRBJ2-1|.
TGTGCCAGCAGTTTCTTTGGGACTTCATACAATGAGCAGTTCTTC
CASSFFGTSYNEQFF
>TRBV5-6|.|TRBJ2-3|.
TGTGCCAGCAGCTCTAGCACAGATACGCAGTATTTT
CASSSSTDTQYF